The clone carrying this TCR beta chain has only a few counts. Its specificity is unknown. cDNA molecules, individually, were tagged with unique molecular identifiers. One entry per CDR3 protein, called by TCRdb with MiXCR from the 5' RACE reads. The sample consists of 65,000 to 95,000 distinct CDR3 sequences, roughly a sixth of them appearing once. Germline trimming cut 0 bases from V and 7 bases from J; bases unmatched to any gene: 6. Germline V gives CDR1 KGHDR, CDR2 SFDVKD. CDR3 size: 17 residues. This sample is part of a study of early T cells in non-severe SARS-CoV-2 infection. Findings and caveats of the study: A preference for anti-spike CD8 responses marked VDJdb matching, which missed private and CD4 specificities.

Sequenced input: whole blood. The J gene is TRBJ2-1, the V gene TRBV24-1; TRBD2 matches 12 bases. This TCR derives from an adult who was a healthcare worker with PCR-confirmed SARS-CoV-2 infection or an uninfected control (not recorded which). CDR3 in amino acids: CATSDLPLAGGGNEQFF. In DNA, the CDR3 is TGTGCCACCAGTGATTTGCCACTAGCGGGAGGCGGGAATGAGCAGTTCTTC.